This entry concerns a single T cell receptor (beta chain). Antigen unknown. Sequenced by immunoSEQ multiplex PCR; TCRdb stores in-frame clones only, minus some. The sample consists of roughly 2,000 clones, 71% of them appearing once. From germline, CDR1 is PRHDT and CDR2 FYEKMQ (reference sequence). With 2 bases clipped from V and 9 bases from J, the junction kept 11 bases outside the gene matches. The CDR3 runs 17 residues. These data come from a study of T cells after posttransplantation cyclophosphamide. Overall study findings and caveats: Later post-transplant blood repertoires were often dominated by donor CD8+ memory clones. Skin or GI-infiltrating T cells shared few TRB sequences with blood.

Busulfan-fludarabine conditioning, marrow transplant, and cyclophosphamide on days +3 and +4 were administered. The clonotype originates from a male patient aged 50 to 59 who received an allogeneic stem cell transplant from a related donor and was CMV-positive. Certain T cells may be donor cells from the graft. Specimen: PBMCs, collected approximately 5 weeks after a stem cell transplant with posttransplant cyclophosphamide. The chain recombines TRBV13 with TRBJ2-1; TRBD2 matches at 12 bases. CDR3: CASSLTPRTSGAGEQFF. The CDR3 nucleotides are TGTGCCAGCAGCTTAACGCCTAGGACTAGCGGGGCAGGTGAGCAGTTCTTC.